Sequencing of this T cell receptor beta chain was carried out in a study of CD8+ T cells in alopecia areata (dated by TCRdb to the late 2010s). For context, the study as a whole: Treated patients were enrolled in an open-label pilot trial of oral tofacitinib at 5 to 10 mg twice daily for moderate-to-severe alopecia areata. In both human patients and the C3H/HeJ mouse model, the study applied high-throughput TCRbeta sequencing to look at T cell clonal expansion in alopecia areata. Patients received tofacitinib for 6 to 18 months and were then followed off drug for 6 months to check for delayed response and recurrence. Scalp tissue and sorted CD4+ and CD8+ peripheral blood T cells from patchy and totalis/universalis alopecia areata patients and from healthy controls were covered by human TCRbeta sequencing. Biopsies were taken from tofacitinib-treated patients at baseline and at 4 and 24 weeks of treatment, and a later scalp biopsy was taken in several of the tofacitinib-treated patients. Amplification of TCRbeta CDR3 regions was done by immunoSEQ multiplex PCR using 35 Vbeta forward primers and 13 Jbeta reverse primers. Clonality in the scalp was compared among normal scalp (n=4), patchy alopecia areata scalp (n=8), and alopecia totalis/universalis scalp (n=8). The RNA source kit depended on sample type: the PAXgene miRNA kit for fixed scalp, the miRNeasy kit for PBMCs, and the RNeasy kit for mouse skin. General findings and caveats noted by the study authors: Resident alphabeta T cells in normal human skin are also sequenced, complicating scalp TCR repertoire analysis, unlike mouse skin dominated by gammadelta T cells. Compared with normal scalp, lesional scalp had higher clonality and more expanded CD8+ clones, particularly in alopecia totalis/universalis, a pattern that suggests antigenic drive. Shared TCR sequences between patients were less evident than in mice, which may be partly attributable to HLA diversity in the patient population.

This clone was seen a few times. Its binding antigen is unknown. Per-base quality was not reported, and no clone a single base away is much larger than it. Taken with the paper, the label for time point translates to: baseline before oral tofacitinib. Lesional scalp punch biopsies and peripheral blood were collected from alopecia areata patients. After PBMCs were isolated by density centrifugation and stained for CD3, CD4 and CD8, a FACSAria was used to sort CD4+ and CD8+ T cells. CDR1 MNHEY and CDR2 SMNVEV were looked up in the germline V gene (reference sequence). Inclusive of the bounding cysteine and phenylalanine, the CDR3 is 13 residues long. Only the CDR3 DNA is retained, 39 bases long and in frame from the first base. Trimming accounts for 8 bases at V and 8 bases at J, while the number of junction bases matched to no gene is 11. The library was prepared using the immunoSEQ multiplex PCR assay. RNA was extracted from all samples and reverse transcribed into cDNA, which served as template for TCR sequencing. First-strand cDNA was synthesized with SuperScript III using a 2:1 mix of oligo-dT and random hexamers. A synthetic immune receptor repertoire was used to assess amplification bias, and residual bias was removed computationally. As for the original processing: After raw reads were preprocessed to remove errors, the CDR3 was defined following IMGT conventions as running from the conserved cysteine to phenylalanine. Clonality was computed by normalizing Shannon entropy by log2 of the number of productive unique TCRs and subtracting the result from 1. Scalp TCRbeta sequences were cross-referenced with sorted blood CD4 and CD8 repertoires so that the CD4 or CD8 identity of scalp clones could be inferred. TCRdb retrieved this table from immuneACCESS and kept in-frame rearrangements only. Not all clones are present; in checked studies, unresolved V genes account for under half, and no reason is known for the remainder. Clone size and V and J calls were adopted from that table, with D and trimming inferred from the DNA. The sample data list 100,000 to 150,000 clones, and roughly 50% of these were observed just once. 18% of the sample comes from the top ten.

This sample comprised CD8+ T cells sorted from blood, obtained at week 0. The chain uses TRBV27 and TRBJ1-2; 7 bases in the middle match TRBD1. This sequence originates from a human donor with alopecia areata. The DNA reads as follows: TGTGCCAGCGGACTTACAGGGGCGGACGGCTACACCTTC. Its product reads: CASGLTGADGYTF.